Listed here are 10 T cell receptor beta chains from one sample, sequenced in a study of OX40 agonist ivuxolimab in advanced cancers. Profiled with immunoSEQ multiplex PCR; TCRdb holds only in-frame clones, not every one. Of approximately 14,000 clones listed, roughly 87% are singletons. This material consisted of CD4+ or CD8+ T cells sorted from blood, taken in a trial of the OX40 agonist ivuxolimab. The receptors were gathered from an adult with an advanced solid tumor such as melanoma, head and neck, liver or kidney cancer.

The count of this clone is one. J is TRBJ1-6 and V is TRBV4-1, with 7 bases fitting TRBD1. The junction had 5 bases not matched to a gene; V was cut back by 2 bases and J by 10 bases. The CDR3 is 14 amino acids. Germline CDR1 is MGHRA and CDR2 is YSYEKL. In DNA, the CDR3 is TGCGCCAGCAGCCAACGCAGGGGGGACTCACCCCTCCACTTT. Translating gives CASSQRRGDSPLHF.

The rearrangement joins TRBV6-1 to TRBJ1-1, with D perhaps matching TRBD1 (5 bases). Looked up from germline, CDR1 is MNHNS and CDR2 is SASEGT. The CDR3 covers 13 residues. V dropped 2 bases and J dropped 2 bases, with 6 bases sitting between them. This CDR3 reads CASSERDNTEAFF. The CDR3 DNA sequence: TGTGCCAGCAGTGAAAGGGACAACACTGAAGCTTTCTTT.

This chain connects TRBV18 to TRBJ2-5, with D hard to call. Trimming pared 2 bases from V and 5 bases from J, leaving 15 bases between. The germline gives CDR1 KGHSH, CDR2 LQKENI. There are 15 residues in the CDR3. CDR3 coding DNA: TGTGCCAGCTCACCAAAAGGCAGGCTAGAGGAGACCCAGTACTTC. Translation: CASSPKGRLEETQYF.

The CDR3 region has the DNA TGTGCCAGCAGCTATACCTTGAATACGCAGTATTTT. Translating it yields CASSYTLNTQYF. The J gene is TRBJ2-3, the V gene TRBV7-9; D not resolved. The V gene's germline CDR1 is SEHNR and CDR2 FQNEAQ (reference sequence). Between the trimmed V and J ends, which lost 4 bases and 7 bases, there was a span of 9 bases. The CDR3 totals 12 residues.

The chain uses TRBV5-1 and TRBJ2-1, with 10 nucleotides matching TRBD1. The CDR3 length is 15 residues. CDR1 is SGHRS and CDR2 is YFSETQ in the germline V gene. The V and J ends lost 3 bases and 8 bases, in that order; junction bases with no gene match: 8. CDR3 coding DNA: TGCGCCAGCAGCTCCCGGGACAGGGGATGGGATGAGCAGTTCTTC. Its protein product is CASSSRDRGWDEQFF.

The chain links TRBV6-1 to TRBJ2-7; unclear D gene. V was clipped by 2 bases and J by 4 bases, with 6 bases between them. Germline CDR1 is MNHNS and CDR2 is SASEGT. This CDR3 has 12 residues. Here the CDR3 reads CASSEKFYEQYF. The DNA for the CDR3 is TGTGCCAGCAGTGAAAAATTTTACGAGCAGTACTTC.

The gene calls are TRBV30 and TRBJ2-5; no definite D call. V lost 0 bases to trimming and J lost 1 base, with 9 bases between them. This CDR3 region has 14 residues. Germline CDR1 is GTSNPN and CDR2 is SVGIG (reference sequence). CDR3 sequence: CAWSVLSVQETQYF. The CDR3 DNA reads as TGTGCCTGGAGTGTACTTTCCGTCCAAGAGACCCAGTACTTC.

This chain uses TRBV7-9 with TRBJ1-1, with 7 bases that match TRBD1. The CDR3 length is 12 residues. Germline lookup yields CDR1 SEHNR and CDR2 FQNEAQ (reference sequence). V gave up 6 bases and J gave up 11 bases; unmatched junction bases: 9. The CDR3 spells CASSSDRVGAFF. The CDR3 nucleotides are TGTGCCAGCAGTTCTGACAGGGTGGGTGCTTTCTTT.

The chain is built from TRBV7-2 and TRBJ1-1; tentative D call: TRBD1 (6 bases). The CDR3 consists of 16 residues. The V end was cut by 1 base, the J end by 1 base, with 13 bases between. CDR1 and CDR2 from the germline V gene are SGHTA and FQGNSA. Written as DNA, the CDR3 is TGTGCCAGCAGCTTAGGGATACAGGGCTCGAACACTGAAGCTTTCTTT. This gives the protein CASSLGIQGSNTEAFF. Filled out from reference TRBV7-2 and TRBJ1-1, the complete variable domain reads GAGVSQSPSNKVTEKGKDVELRCDPISGHTALYWYRQSLGQGLEFLIYFQGNSAPDKSGLPSDRFSAERTGGSVSTLTIQRTQQEDSAVYLCASSLGIQGSNTEAFFGQGTRLTVV.

V usage is TRBV11-3 and J usage is TRBJ1-2; no firm D call. The CDR3 covers 16 residues. Trimming removed 5 bases from V and 6 bases from J, with 22 bases in between. Germline V CDR1 and CDR2: SGHNT, YENEEA. The CDR3 reads CASSPNEIKGPDGYTF. CDR3 nucleotides: TGTGCCAGCAGCCCGAACGAGATAAAGGGCCCAGATGGCTACACCTTC. Looking up the rest from reference TRBV11-3 and TRBJ1-2 gives the full variable domain: EAGVVQSPRYKIIEKKQPVAFWCNPISGHNTLYWYLQNLGQGPELLIRYENEEAVDDSQLPKDRFSAERLKGVDSTLKIQPAELGDSAVYLCASSPNEIKGPDGYTFGSGTRLTVV.